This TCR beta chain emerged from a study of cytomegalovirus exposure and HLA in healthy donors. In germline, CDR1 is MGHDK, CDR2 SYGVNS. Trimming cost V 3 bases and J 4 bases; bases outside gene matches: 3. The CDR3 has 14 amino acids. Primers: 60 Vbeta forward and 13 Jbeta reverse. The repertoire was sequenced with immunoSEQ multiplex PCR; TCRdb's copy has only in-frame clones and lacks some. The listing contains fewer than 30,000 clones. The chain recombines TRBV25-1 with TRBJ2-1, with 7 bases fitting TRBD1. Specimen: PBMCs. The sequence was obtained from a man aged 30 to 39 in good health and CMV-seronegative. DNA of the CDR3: TGTGCCAGCAGTGATACAGGGGCGTACAATGAGCAGTTCTTC. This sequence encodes CASSDTGAYNEQFF.